This record looks at one TCR beta chain sequence and its context. This clone was seen a few times. It lacks a known antigen. No quality values exist for individual bases; no much larger clone is one base distant. V is cut by 5 bases and J by 2 bases, and the space between the germline ends is 12 bases. The cysteine opens and the phenylalanine closes a CDR3 of 14 amino acids. Only the CDR3 portion is preserved as DNA: 42 bases, with reading frame beginning at the first base. The germline V gene (reference sequence) provides CDR1 LNHDA and CDR2 SQIVND. The protocol used for the library was the immunoSEQ multiplex PCR assay. RNA was extracted from all samples and reverse transcribed into cDNA as template for TCR sequencing. First-strand cDNA was synthesized using SuperScript III with a 2:1 mix of oligo-dT and random hexamers. A synthetic immune receptor repertoire was used to assess amplification bias, and residual bias was removed computationally. The original methods were these. Raw reads were preprocessed to remove errors, and CDR3 was defined according to IMGT conventions as the region from the conserved cysteine to phenylalanine. Clonality was calculated as 1 minus Shannon entropy normalized by log2 of the number of productive unique TCRs. Whether scalp clones were CD4 or CD8 was inferred by matching scalp TCRbeta sequences against CD4 and CD8 repertoires sorted from blood. TCRdb stores this immuneACCESS table with in-frame sequences only. Part of the clones is absent; in the studies checked, under half of the shortfall reflects unresolved V genes, and no reason is known for the rest. That table furnishes V, J and clone size, whereas the DNA furnished D and trimming. Within this sample are about 110,000 clones, with 65% to 85% of them counted one time only. About 24% of the sample comes from the top ten.

This sample was included in a study of CD8+ T cells in alopecia areata (dated 2018 in TCRdb). General notes on the study: The treated patients took part in an open-label pilot trial in which moderate-to-severe alopecia areata was treated with oral tofacitinib at 5 to 10 mg twice daily. Tofacitinib was administered for 6 to 18 months, and 6 months of follow-up off drug were then conducted to assess delayed response and recurrence. In treated patients, disease severity was measured using the SALT score, which gives the percentage of scalp surface area affected. In both human patients and the C3H/HeJ mouse model, the study applied high-throughput TCRbeta sequencing to look at T cell clonal expansion in alopecia areata. On the human side, TCRbeta sequencing was run on scalp tissue and on sorted CD4+ and CD8+ peripheral blood T cells from healthy controls and from alopecia areata patients with either patchy or totalis/universalis disease. Patients on tofacitinib were biopsied at baseline and after 4 and 24 weeks of treatment, and several of the patients also had a later scalp biopsy. Scalp clonality was compared across normal scalp (n=4), patchy alopecia areata scalp (n=8), and alopecia totalis/universalis scalp (n=8). The RNA source kit depended on sample type: the PAXgene miRNA kit for fixed scalp, the miRNeasy kit for PBMCs, and the RNeasy kit for mouse skin. Amplification of TCRbeta CDR3 regions was done by immunoSEQ multiplex PCR using 35 Vbeta forward primers and 13 Jbeta reverse primers.

Interpreted using the paper, the time point label stands for: 20 to 30 weeks on oral tofacitinib. Read against the paper, the sample's treatment or condition label means: oral pan-JAK inhibitor, 5-10 mg twice daily. Peripheral blood and lesional scalp punch biopsies were obtained from patients with alopecia areata. PBMCs were separated by density centrifugation and stained for CD3, CD4 and CD8, after which CD4+ and CD8+ T cells were sorted on a FACSAria. General conclusions and limits of the study: Because the treated cohort was small and had only one nonresponder, larger studies are needed to examine links between baseline CD8+ expansion and response. Many expanded lesional clones were found to persist in scalp and blood during tofacitinib treatment, and relapse after treatment cessation may be partly explained by this persistence. Shared TCR sequences between patients were less evident than in mice, which may be partly attributable to HLA diversity in the patient population. Scalp clonality and the number of expanded CD8+ clones among the top 100 scalp clones were significantly decreased by tofacitinib. Resident alphabeta T cells in normal human skin are also sequenced, complicating scalp TCR repertoire analysis, unlike mouse skin dominated by gammadelta T cells. Compared with normal scalp, lesional scalp, particularly in alopecia totalis/universalis, had higher clonality and more expanded CD8+ clones, which suggests antigenic drive.

The chain employs TRBV19 and TRBJ1-2; a tentative D call is TRBD1 (6 bases match). This TCR was sampled from a human donor with alopecia areata. Sequencing used CD8+ T cells sorted from blood, obtained at week 24, from a patient treated with tofacitinib. The nucleotides read TGTGCCAGTAGTGGGTCGGACAGCAACTATGGCTACACCTTC. This encodes CASSGSDSNYGYTF.